The rows below give T cell receptor beta chains drawn from one sample of a study of spatial heterogeneity in lung cancer. TCRdb reprocessed the 5' RACE reads via MiXCR and lists one record per CDR3 protein. This table holds 95,000 to 130,000 distinct CDR3 sequences, less than 15% found once. This material consisted of PBMCs, taken at follow-up. The receptors shown here come from a male donor with early-stage non-small cell lung cancer. Both conserved end residues are part of each CDR3. A D gene is named only where the DNA matches it firmly. The listing skips clone size in some rows; elsewhere it reads once, few, many or a size class.

TRBJ2-5,few,TRBV12-3/TRBV12-4,.,CASSSGRLGWYF,TGTGCCAGCAGTTCCGGCCGACTGGGTTGGTACTTC
TRBJ1-5,few,TRBV6-2/TRBV6-3,.,CASSWTGLGNQPQHF,TGTGCCAGCAGTTGGACGGGTCTGGGCAATCAGCCCCAGCATTTT
TRBJ1-5,few,TRBV5-1,TRBD1,CASSLDRDRQPQHF,TGCGCCAGCAGCTTGGACAGGGACAGACAGCCCCAGCATTTT
TRBJ1-1,.,TRBV7-9,TRBD1,CASNPQGATPEAFF,TGTGCCAGCAACCCACAGGGGGCGACCCCTGAAGCTTTCTTT
TRBJ2-2,few,TRBV9,.,CASSVGGDGKLPNTGELFF,TGTGCCAGCAGCGTAGGAGGGGACGGCAAGCTTCCTAACACCGGGGAGCTGTTTTTT
TRBJ2-7,few,TRBV5-1,.,CASSLAPSNVGEQYF,TGCGCCAGCAGCTTGGCTCCCAGCAACGTGGGCGAGCAGTACTTC
TRBJ1-5,.,TRBV18,.,CASSDSNQPQHF,TGTGCCAGCTCGGATAGCAATCAGCCCCAGCATTTT
TRBJ1-1,many,TRBV12-3/TRBV12-4,.,CASSPTGFTEAFF,TGTGCCAGCAGCCCTACAGGGTTCACTGAAGCTTTCTTT
TRBJ2-7,many,TRBV18,.,CASSPGQRGEQYF,TGTGCCAGCTCACCCGGGCAGCGCGGCGAGCAGTACTTC
TRBJ1-3,.,TRBV5-5,.,CASIPQTDFMENTIYF,TGTGCCAGCATACCCCAGACCGACTTTATGGAAAACACCATATATTTT
TRBJ2-1,many,TRBV5-1,.,CASKIEASSYNEQFF,TGCGCCAGCAAAATCGAGGCTAGCTCCTACAATGAGCAGTTCTTC
TRBJ1-3,.,TRBV4-2,.,CASSQDAGLLTSGNTIYF,TGTGCCAGCAGCCAAGATGCAGGTTTACTTACCTCTGGAAACACCATATATTTT
TRBJ2-5,few,TRBV5-5,TRBD2,CASSLTGTSGGKTQYF,TGTGCCAGCAGCTTGACAGGGACTAGCGGGGGCAAGACCCAGTACTTC
TRBJ2-2,few,TRBV5-1,TRBD1,CASSLTGTANTGELFF,TGCGCCAGCAGCTTAACCGGGACAGCGAACACCGGGGAGCTGTTTTTT
TRBJ2-3,few,TRBV9,.,CASSSTTITDTQYF,TGTGCCAGCAGCAGCACCACAATCACAGATACGCAGTATTTT
TRBJ2-3,many,TRBV20-1,TRBD2,CSARDPSSGGVADTQYF,TGCAGTGCTAGAGATCCGTCAAGCGGGGGGGTCGCAGATACGCAGTATTTT
TRBJ2-1,.,TRBV18,TRBD2,CASSFPGGPYNEQFF,TGTGCCAGCTCATTCCCGGGGGGGCCCTACAATGAGCAGTTCTTC
TRBJ2-2,few,TRBV10-3,TRBD2,CAIRGLAGDNTGELFF,TGTGCCATCAGAGGACTAGCGGGGGACAACACCGGGGAGCTGTTTTTT
TRBJ2-2,.,TRBV11-3,.,CASRSDGGVSNTGELFF,TGTGCCAGCAGATCAGATGGCGGGGTGTCGAACACCGGGGAGCTGTTTTTT
TRBJ1-5,.,TRBV12-3/TRBV12-4,.,CASSEGQPQHF,TGTGCCAGCAGTGAAGGACAGCCCCAGCATTTT
TRBJ1-5,few,TRBV19,.,CASAQEPYSNQPQHF,TGTGCCAGTGCTCAGGAACCATATAGCAATCAGCCCCAGCATTTT
TRBJ2-2,.,TRBV15,.,CATSSPGNTGELFF,TGTGCCACCAGCAGTCCAGGGAACACCGGGGAGCTGTTTTTT
TRBJ1-4,many,TRBV20-1,TRBD1,CSARGTGNNEKLFF,TGCAGTGCTAGGGGGACAGGGAATAATGAAAAACTGTTTTTT
TRBJ1-6,.,TRBV12-3/TRBV12-4,TRBD1,CASSWGTGWNSPLHF,TGTGCCAGCAGTTGGGGGACAGGGTGGAATTCACCCCTCCACTTT
TRBJ2-3,many,TRBV9,.,CASSGRSTQDTQYF,TGTGCCAGCAGCGGAAGATCCACGCAAGATACGCAGTATTTT
TRBJ2-6,few,TRBV12-3/TRBV12-4,.,CASSLPQGRSSGANVLTF,TGTGCCAGCAGTTTACCCCAAGGGCGCAGCTCTGGGGCCAACGTCCTGACTTTC
TRBJ2-5,many,TRBV7-2,.,CASSPRGETQYF,TGTGCCAGCAGCCCGCGCGGAGAGACCCAGTACTTC
TRBJ2-1,many,TRBV5-1,TRBD2,CASSLDSGPYNEQFF,TGCGCCAGCAGCTTGGATAGCGGGCCCTACAATGAGCAGTTCTTC
TRBJ2-4,few,TRBV20-1,.,CSASRGAKNIQYF,TGCAGTGCCAGCAGGGGAGCCAAAAACATTCAGTACTTC
TRBJ2-2,few,TRBV4-2,.,CASSHLDRPGELFF,TGTGCCAGCAGCCATCTGGACAGACCCGGGGAGCTGTTTTTT
TRBJ1-2,.,TRBV24-1,.,CATSDSGDGYTF,TGTGCCACCAGTGATTCGGGGGATGGCTACACCTTC
TRBJ2-5,few,TRBV6-6,.,CAGGGTQETQYF,TGTGCAGGGGGGGGAACCCAAGAGACCCAGTACTTC
TRBJ2-7,.,TRBV7-9,.,CASSFLGRGPEQYF,TGTGCCAGCAGCTTCTTGGGTCGCGGGCCCGAGCAGTACTTC
TRBJ1-6,few,TRBV28,TRBD1,CASSSTGRTPLHF,TGTGCCAGCAGTTCGACAGGGCGGACACCCCTCCACTTT
TRBJ1-5,.,TRBV19,.,CASSILMGGLGNQPQHF,TGTGCCAGTAGTATCTTGATGGGGGGCCTGGGCAATCAGCCCCAGCATTTT
TRBJ1-4,few,TRBV13,TRBD1,CASSRGQGDEKLFF,TGTGCCAGCAGCCGCGGACAGGGAGATGAAAAACTGTTTTTT
TRBJ2-1,few,TRBV5-1,TRBD1,CASSLETGLVEQFF,TGCGCCAGCAGCTTAGAGACAGGGCTGGTTGAGCAGTTCTTC
TRBJ2-5,medium-sized,TRBV7-8,TRBD2,CASSIPGGRETQYF,TGTGCCAGCAGCATCCCGGGGGGGCGGGAGACCCAGTACTTC
TRBJ1-6,.,TRBV28,.,CASSFRGVIISPLHF,TGTGCCAGCAGTTTCCGTGGGGTAATAATTTCACCCCTCCACTTT
TRBJ2-7,.,TRBV5-4,.,CASSFGTPKFYEQYF,TGTGCCAGCAGCTTCGGGACCCCGAAGTTCTACGAGCAGTACTTC
TRBJ2-7,.,TRBV20-1,TRBD2,CSARDPRGGLSEQYF,TGCAGTGCTAGAGACCCCCGGGGGGGCCTCTCCGAGCAGTACTTC
TRBJ1-5,few,TRBV20-1,.,CSAPKGLNQPQHF,TGCAGTGCCCCCAAAGGGCTTAATCAGCCCCAGCATTTT
TRBJ2-7,.,TRBV18,TRBD1,CASSPIYRGSYEQYF,TGTGCCAGCTCACCAATTTACAGGGGCTCCTACGAGCAGTACTTC
TRBJ1-1,.,TRBV12-3/TRBV12-4,.,CASSLAGRSTNTEAFF,TGTGCCAGCAGTTTAGCGGGGCGGAGTACGAACACTGAAGCTTTCTTT
TRBJ1-3,few,TRBV6-1,.,CASSSQQGRGNTIYF,TGTGCCAGCAGTTCCCAACAGGGACGTGGAAACACCATATATTTT
TRBJ1-2,.,TRBV9,.,CASSVDRGPYGYTF,TGTGCCAGCAGCGTAGACCGGGGGCCCTATGGCTACACCTTC
TRBJ2-7,many,TRBV28,TRBD2,CASSSPGTSGYEQYF,TGTGCCAGCAGCAGCCCCGGGACTAGCGGCTACGAGCAGTACTTC
TRBJ2-1,.,TRBV7-9,.,CASSFKEGGEQFF,TGTGCCAGCAGCTTTAAGGAAGGGGGTGAGCAGTTCTTC
TRBJ1-2,many,TRBV29-1,.,CSVEDGRDGYGYTF,TGCAGCGTTGAAGATGGCCGGGATGGGTATGGCTACACCTTC
TRBJ2-5,many,TRBV7-2,.,CASSLDWGQETQYF,TGTGCCAGCAGCTTAGACTGGGGCCAAGAGACCCAGTACTTC
TRBJ1-1,many,TRBV7-3,.,CASSYTGNTEAFF,TGTGCCAGCAGCTACACAGGGAACACTGAAGCTTTCTTT
TRBJ2-7,many,TRBV5-1,.,CASSLGQPGREQYF,TGCGCCAGCAGCTTAGGGCAGCCCGGTCGCGAGCAGTACTTC
TRBJ1-1,many,TRBV28,.,CASSKGLYTEAFF,TGTGCCAGCAGTAAAGGGCTTTACACTGAAGCTTTCTTT
TRBJ1-4,.,TRBV4-1,.,CASSAPTGNEKLFF,TGCGCCAGCAGCGCCCCAACAGGGAATGAAAAACTGTTTTTT
TRBJ2-3,once,TRBV5-1,.,CASRGSDTQYF,TGCGCCAGCAGGGGCTCAGATACGCAGTATTTT